Each of the 2 T cell receptor beta chains below was sequenced from the same sample in a study of coeliac disease. Some clones are missing from TCRdb's copy, which holds only in-frame ones; the method was immunoSEQ multiplex PCR. The table lists around 6,700 clones, approximately 64% of them singletons. The sequencing input was lamina propria lymphocytes from the gut. All receptors come from a man aged 50 to 59 with active celiac disease.

V and J are TRBV18 and TRBJ2-1; 8 positions agree with TRBD2. This CDR3 comprises 18 residues. Germline CDR1 KGHSH, CDR2 LQKENI. Losses at the gene ends were 2 bases for V and 0 bases for J; bases not matched to a gene: 9. CDR3 residues: CASSPIRQRGSSYNEQFF. The CDR3 nucleotides read TGTGCCAGCTCACCAATCCGGCAGCGGGGGAGCTCCTACAATGAGCAGTTCTTC.

This rearrangement joins TRBV2 to TRBJ1-5, with TRBD1 identical over 7 bases. The CDR3 has 12 amino acids. Germline CDR1 reads SNHLY; CDR2 reads FYNNEI. V was clipped by 8 bases and J by 6 bases; unmatched bases: 4. The CDR3 loop is CASGKGAQPQHF. The CDR3 DNA reads as TGTGCCAGCGGAAAGGGGGCTCAGCCCCAGCATTTT.